The 18 T cell receptor beta chains in this list originate from one sample, sequenced in a study of technical replicates of blood from a handful of donors. The data were produced by immunoSEQ multiplex PCR, yet TCRdb's version contains in-frame clones alone and is incomplete. The sample has 15,000 or so clones, roughly 87% seen once. Sequencing was done on a sample of PBMCs. The receptor source for this set is a human donor in good health.

The V gene is TRBV2, the J gene TRBJ2-5, with 15 bases matching TRBD2. The V gene's germline CDR1 is SNHLY and CDR2 FYNNEI. The CDR3 contains 18 residues. The V segment lost 5 bases and the J segment 4 bases; nucleotides outside the gene matches: 11. CDR3: CASSRPGLAGGGGETQYF. The CDR3 coding sequence is TGTGCCAGCAGTCGACCGGGACTAGCGGGAGGTGGCGGAGAGACCCAGTACTTC.

The chain has TRBV28 and TRBJ1-1; D is undetermined. The V and J ends lost 10 bases and 1 base respectively, with 7 bases between them. The CDR3 is 11 residues long. Germline lookup yields CDR1 MDHEN and CDR2 SYDVKM. DNA of the CDR3: TGTGCCACATACAGGAACACTGAAGCTTTCTTT. It is translated as CATYRNTEAFF.

The rearrangement uses TRBV29-1 and TRBJ2-5; 10 bases are shared with TRBD2. V gave up 7 bases and J gave up 5 bases; unmatched junction bases: 7. Germline CDR1 reads SQVTM; CDR2 reads ANQGSEA. The CDR3 is 13 amino acids. The CDR3 spells CSAASGSVETQYF. The CDR3 DNA reads as TGCAGCGCCGCTAGCGGGAGTGTGGAGACCCAGTACTTC.

In this sample, this clone turned up a few times. The V and J genes are TRBV19 and TRBJ1-5; 8 bases fit TRBD1. The CDR3 covers 14 residues. Trimming took 7 bases from V and 4 from J; bases not matched to a gene: 6. In germline, CDR1 is LNHDA, CDR2 SQIVND (reference sequence). The CDR3 sequence: CASTSGGENQPQHF. CDR3 sequence (DNA): TGTGCCAGTACATCAGGGGGCGAAAATCAGCCCCAGCATTTT.

In its sample, this clone was seen a few times. This CDR3 reads CASSPSETGGYEQYF. CDR3 sequence (DNA): TGTGCCAGCTCACCCTCCGAGACAGGGGGCTACGAGCAGTACTTC. This chain links TRBV18 with TRBJ2-7; 9 bases match TRBD1. The length of the CDR3 is 15 residues. V shed 3 bases, J shed 3 bases, and the junction held 6 bases outside the gene matches. Germline V CDR1 and CDR2: KGHSH, LQKENI. Together with reference TRBV18 and TRBJ2-7, the CDR3 gives the full variable domain: NAGVMQNPRHLVRRRGQEARLRCSPMKGHSHVYWYRQLPEEGLKFMVYLQKENIIDESGMPKERFSAEFPKEGPSILRIQQVVRGDSAAYFCASSPSETGGYEQYFGPGTRLTVT.

V is TRBV19 and J is TRBJ1-1, with 7 positions matching TRBD1. The junction had 4 bases not matched to a gene; V was cut back by 6 bases and J by 0 bases. Germline lookup yields CDR1 LNHDA and CDR2 SQIVND (reference sequence). CDR3 length: 14 residues. The CDR3 nucleotides are TGTGCCAGTAGCCTCGGACAGGTGAACACTGAAGCTTTCTTT. This gives the protein CASSLGQVNTEAFF.

This rearrangement joins TRBV19 to TRBJ2-1; 10 nucleotides align to TRBD2. J lost 4 bases, V lost 3 bases, and 3 bases had no gene match. CDR1 and CDR2 (germline): LNHDA, SQIVND (reference sequence). CDR3 length equals 15 residues. CDR3 region: CASSIGLAVYNEQFF. CDR3 DNA: TGTGCCAGTAGTATCGGACTAGCGGTTTACAATGAGCAGTTCTTC.

The J gene is TRBJ2-7, the V gene TRBV6-5, with 9 bases lining up with TRBD1. Trimming removed 6 bases from V and 4 bases from J; junction bases left unmatched: 10. The CDR3 has 15 residues. Germline V gene sequence: CDR1 MNHEY, CDR2 SVGAGI. The CDR3 nucleotides read TGTGCCAGCAGGGGGACAGGGCCCAAACTTTACGAGCAGTACTTC. Residues: CASRGTGPKLYEQYF.

The chain recombines TRBV5-4 with TRBJ2-5; tentatively, D is TRBD2 (6 bases). The V end lost 2 bases, the J end lost 5 bases, and 10 bases lay between the germline ends. This CDR3 is built from 13 residues. CDR1 is SGHNT, CDR2 YYREEE, per germline (reference sequence). In DNA, the CDR3 is TGTGCCAGCAGCTTACCGGGGGTGGAGACCCAGTACTTC. This gives the protein CASSLPGVETQYF.

A single count supports this clone. The CDR3 DNA follows: TGTGCCAGCAGCTTTACTTCGGAGGGTACGCAGTATTTT. Encoded protein: CASSFTSEGTQYF. The rearrangement joins TRBV7-2 to TRBJ2-3; a possible D gene is TRBD2 (6 bases). The CDR3 has 13 amino acids. V lost 3 bases and J lost 8, with 12 bases in between. The germline CDR1 and CDR2 sequences are SGHTA and FQGNSA.

The chain is built from TRBV2 and TRBJ1-4; 7 positions match TRBD1. Germline V gene sequence: CDR1 SNHLY, CDR2 FYNNEI. This CDR3 comprises 16 residues. V lost 4 bases to trimming and J lost 0 bases; unmatched junction nucleotides: 5. CDR3 residues: CASSVDRSPTNEKLFF. For the CDR3, the DNA is TGTGCCAGCAGTGTGGACAGGAGCCCAACTAATGAAAAACTGTTTTTT.

This chain connects TRBV6-1 to TRBJ2-5; a possible D gene is TRBD1 (6 bases). From germline, CDR1 is MNHNS and CDR2 SASEGT. CDR3 size: 14 residues. V lost 8 bases and J 5 bases, leaving 18 bases between the germline ends. The chain's CDR3 is CASEGVPLGETQYF. The CDR3 region has the DNA TGTGCCAGCGAGGGGGTCCCGCTGGGGGAGACCCAGTACTTC.

CDR3 amino acids: CASSQDTGIDYGYTF. DNA for the CDR3: TGCGCCAGCAGCCAAGACACAGGGATTGACTATGGCTACACCTTC. J is TRBJ1-2 and V is TRBV4-1, with D possibly being TRBD1 (6 bases). Trimming took 0 bases from V and 3 from J, leaving 11 bases between them. CDR1 and CDR2 from the germline V gene are MGHRA and YSYEKL. The CDR3 spans 15 residues.

The V call is TRBV7-2, the J call TRBJ2-5, with 7 bases identical to TRBD2. CDR3 length: 13 amino acids. Trimming removed 6 bases from V and 2 bases from J; junction bases left unmatched: 3. Germline V CDR1 and CDR2: SGHTA, FQGNSA. The CDR3 DNA reads TGTGCCAGCAGACACGGGGGGCAAGAGACCCAGTACTTC. Its protein is CASRHGGQETQYF.

The chain combines TRBV9 with TRBJ2-2, with 10 bases that match TRBD1. Germline CDR1 and CDR2: SGDLS and YYNGEE. The CDR3 has 15 residues. The junction had 10 bases not matched to a gene; V was cut back by 2 bases and J by 12 bases. CDR3 loop: CASSVGGQGKEKLFF. CDR3 nucleotides: TGTGCCAGCAGCGTTGGGGGACAGGGGAAGGAGAAGCTGTTTTTT. Full variable domain (missing parts from reference TRBV9 and TRBJ2-2): DSGVTQTPKHLITATGQRVTLRCSPRSGDLSVYWYQQSLDQGLQFLIQYYNGEERAKGNILERFSAQQFPDLHSELNLSSLELGDSALYFCASSVGGQGKEKLFFGEGSRLTVL.

The V call is TRBV27, the J call TRBJ1-1; TRBD1 aligns across 12 bases. CDR1 MNHEY and CDR2 SMNVEV come from the germline V gene (reference sequence). V lost 5 bases, J lost 12 bases, and 10 bases stayed unmatched. This CDR3 has 14 amino acids. The CDR3 DNA follows: TGTGCCAGCAGTAGGGGGACAGGGGGCGCGTTTCCTTTCTTT. As protein: CASSRGTGGAFPFF.

This clone was seen a few times. The DNA for the CDR3 is TGTGCCAGTAGTATACAGACTCGTTATGGCTACACCTTC. Protein product: CASSIQTRYGYTF. The V gene is TRBV19, the J gene TRBJ1-2; D remains ambiguous. CDR3 length: 13 amino acids. Germline values: CDR1 LNHDA, CDR2 SQIVND (reference sequence). The V and J ends lost 2 bases and 5 bases respectively, with 9 bases between them.

The rearrangement joins TRBV2 to TRBJ2-3; D is uncertain. This CDR3 comprises 14 residues. V was trimmed by 2 bases and J by 1 base, leaving 7 bases between them. Germline V CDR1 and CDR2: SNHLY, FYNNEI. CDR3: CASSEFPGTDTQYF. In DNA, the CDR3 is TGTGCCAGCAGTGAATTCCCAGGCACAGATACGCAGTATTTT.